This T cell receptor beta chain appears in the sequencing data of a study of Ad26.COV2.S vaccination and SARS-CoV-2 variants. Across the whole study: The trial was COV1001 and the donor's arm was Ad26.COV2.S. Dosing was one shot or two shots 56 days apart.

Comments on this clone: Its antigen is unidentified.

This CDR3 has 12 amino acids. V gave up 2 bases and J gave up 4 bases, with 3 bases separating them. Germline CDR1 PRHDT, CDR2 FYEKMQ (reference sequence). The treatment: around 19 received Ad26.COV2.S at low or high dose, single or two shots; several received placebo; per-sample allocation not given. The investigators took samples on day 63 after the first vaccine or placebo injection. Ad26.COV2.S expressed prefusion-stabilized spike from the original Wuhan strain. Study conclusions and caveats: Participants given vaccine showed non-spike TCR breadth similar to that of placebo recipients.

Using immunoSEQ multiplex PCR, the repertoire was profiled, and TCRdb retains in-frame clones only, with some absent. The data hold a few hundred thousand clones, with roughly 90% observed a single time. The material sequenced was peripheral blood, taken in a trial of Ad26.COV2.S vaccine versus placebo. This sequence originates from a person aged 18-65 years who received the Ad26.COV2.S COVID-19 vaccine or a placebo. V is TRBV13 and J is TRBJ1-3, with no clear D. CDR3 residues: CASSLSGNTIYF. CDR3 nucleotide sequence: TGTGCCAGCAGCTTATCCGGAAACACCATATATTTT.